This entry lists 2 T cell receptor beta chains sequenced from one sample in a study of chemoradiotherapy in HPV16-positive cancers. Clones were read by immunoSEQ multiplex PCR, and TCRdb kept only the in-frame ones, dropping some. The data contain 650 to 900 clones, over 80% of them singletons. Source: tumor tissue, taken from a patient who underwent chemoradiotherapy. These receptors were collected from a human donor with HPV-associated anogenital cancer.

The J gene is TRBJ1-3, the V gene TRBV27; D perhaps matches TRBD1 (6 bases). CDR1 is MNHEY, CDR2 SMNVEV, per germline (reference sequence). CDR3 length: 14 amino acids. Trimming took off 5 bases at V and 3 bases at J, with 11 bases between the two ends. The CDR3 nucleotides are TGTGCCAGCAGTACAGGGTTTAGTGGAAACACCATATATTTT. Protein product: CASSTGFSGNTIYF.

There are a few counts of this clone. The chain uses TRBV2 and TRBJ1-1, with D unresolved. Trimming cost V 0 bases and J 2 bases, with 7 bases left between them. The CDR3 has 14 amino acids. Germline V gene data show CDR1 as SNHLY and CDR2 as FYNNEI. CDR3 nucleotide sequence: TGTGCCAGCAGTGAAGCGACGGACAACACTGAAGCTTTCTTT. Translating it yields CASSEATDNTEAFF.